The sample holds one count of the clone carrying this T cell receptor (beta chain). Its antigen is unknown. Sequenced by immunoSEQ multiplex PCR; TCRdb stores in-frame clones only, minus some. The repertoire holds just under 90,000 clones, with approximately 88% as singletons. This specimen comes from a study of T cell responses to AZD1222 COVID-19 vaccine. General study findings and limits: Baseline seropositivity occurred in only 5 to 7 AZD1222 recipients. All repertoire sampling was performed exclusively after the peak T cell response. When two AZD1222 doses had been given, Spike-specific TCR breadth and depth rose. Donors skewed white British and female; clonal diversity was possibly underestimated.

The sequenced sample was peripheral blood, obtained on day 0 of AZD1222 vaccination. The TCR comes from an adult in good health.

In nucleotides, the CDR3 is TGCGCCAGCAGCCCCTACAGGGAAGGTGGGGAAAAACTGTTTTTT. Encoded protein: CASSPYREGGEKLFF. The chain carries TRBV4-3 and TRBJ1-4; possibly TRBD1 for D (6 bases). V lost 4 bases to trimming and J lost 8 bases, with 17 bases between them. The CDR3 extends over 15 amino acids. CDR1 is LGHNA, CDR2 YSLEER, per germline.